Listed below are T cell receptor beta chains from one sample, sequenced in a study of T-cell memory formation after mild COVID-19. One entry per CDR3 protein results from TCRdb running MiXCR on the 5' RACE reads. This table holds a few hundred thousand distinct CDR3 sequences, less than 25% found once. The specimen sequenced was PBMCs or a T cell subset sorted from them (not recorded which). Receptors originate from an adult woman who had mild COVID-19 (a few samples of this study predate the infection). Cell type and time point are not known. CDR3s include the opening cysteine and the closing phenylalanine or tryptophan. The D gene is left open where the match is weak. Clone size appears in some rows only: once, few, many, or a class for an expanded clone.

v_gene: TRBV24-1; j_gene: TRBJ2-5; d_gene: .; abundance: many; CDR3aa: CATSDRPLGPGETQYF; CDR3nt: TGTGCCACCAGTGACCGACCCTTGGGGCCGGGGGAGACCCAGTACTTC
v_gene: TRBV27; j_gene: TRBJ2-7; d_gene: TRBD2; abundance: .; CDR3aa: CASSLSASGTREQYF; CDR3nt: TGTGCCAGCAGTTTATCTGCTAGCGGGACTCGGGAGCAGTACTTC
v_gene: TRBV7-6; j_gene: TRBJ1-2; d_gene: TRBD1; abundance: few; CDR3aa: CASSLALGSYRAIQGDGYTF; CDR3nt: TGTGCCAGCAGCTTAGCGCTCGGAAGTTACCGTGCGATCCAGGGGGATGGCTACACCTTC
v_gene: TRBV4-3; j_gene: TRBJ1-1; d_gene: .; abundance: few; CDR3aa: CASSQDMNTEAFF; CDR3nt: TGCGCCAGCAGCCAAGACATGAACACTGAAGCTTTCTTT
v_gene: TRBV7-8; j_gene: TRBJ1-1; d_gene: TRBD1; abundance: .; CDR3aa: CASVPGQTNTEAFF; CDR3nt: TGTGCCAGCGTCCCGGGACAGACGAACACTGAAGCTTTCTTT
v_gene: TRBV3-1; j_gene: TRBJ2-3; d_gene: .; abundance: .; CDR3aa: CASSQRAGARTDTQYF; CDR3nt: TGTGCCAGCAGCCAAAGGGCGGGGGCCCGAACAGATACGCAGTATTTT
v_gene: TRBV4-2; j_gene: TRBJ2-7; d_gene: .; abundance: .; CDR3aa: CASSPGTLSSYEQYF; CDR3nt: TGTGCCAGCAGCCCCGGGACTCTCAGCTCCTACGAGCAGTACTTC
v_gene: TRBV6-5; j_gene: TRBJ1-2; d_gene: .; abundance: few; CDR3aa: CASSYSLGVEGYGYTF; CDR3nt: TGTGCCAGCAGTTACTCCCTCGGGGTGGAGGGCTATGGCTACACCTTC
v_gene: TRBV5-1; j_gene: TRBJ1-4; d_gene: .; abundance: .; CDR3aa: CASSWGRTNEKLFF; CDR3nt: TGCGCCAGCAGCTGGGGGAGAACTAATGAAAAACTGTTTTTT
v_gene: TRBV29-1; j_gene: TRBJ2-5; d_gene: TRBD1; abundance: few; CDR3aa: CSVELGQQNQETQYF; CDR3nt: TGCAGCGTTGAACTGGGACAGCAGAACCAAGAGACCCAGTACTTC
v_gene: TRBV2; j_gene: TRBJ2-7; d_gene: TRBD1; abundance: few; CDR3aa: CASSGDRGQSYEQYF; CDR3nt: TGTGCCAGCAGTGGGGACAGGGGTCAATCCTACGAGCAGTACTTC
v_gene: TRBV5-5; j_gene: TRBJ1-1; d_gene: .; abundance: few; CDR3aa: CASSRTINTEAFF; CDR3nt: TGTGCCAGCAGCCGGACAATTAACACTGAAGCTTTCTTT
v_gene: TRBV9; j_gene: TRBJ2-5; d_gene: TRBD2; abundance: once; CDR3aa: CASSVDPGRGQETQYF; CDR3nt: TGTGCCAGCAGCGTAGACCCCGGGAGGGGACAAGAGACCCAGTACTTC
v_gene: TRBV6-2/TRBV6-3; j_gene: TRBJ2-1; d_gene: .; abundance: .; CDR3aa: CASKHSGSSYNEQFF; CDR3nt: TGTGCCAGCAAGCATAGCGGAAGCTCCTACAATGAGCAGTTCTTC
v_gene: TRBV29-1; j_gene: TRBJ2-1; d_gene: .; abundance: few; CDR3aa: CSVKQANEQFF; CDR3nt: TGCAGCGTAAAGCAGGCTAATGAGCAGTTCTTC
v_gene: TRBV15; j_gene: TRBJ2-2; d_gene: .; abundance: few; CDR3aa: CATSRDAGELFF; CDR3nt: TGTGCCACCAGCAGAGACGCCGGGGAGCTGTTTTTT
v_gene: TRBV3-1; j_gene: TRBJ1-2; d_gene: .; abundance: few; CDR3aa: CASSQGEFYGYTF; CDR3nt: TGTGCCAGCAGCCAAGGAGAATTCTATGGCTACACCTTC
v_gene: TRBV7-3; j_gene: TRBJ2-5; d_gene: .; abundance: .; CDR3aa: CASSPNGGLEETQYF; CDR3nt: TGTGCCAGCAGCCCTAACGGGGGCCTAGAAGAGACCCAGTACTTC
v_gene: TRBV5-6; j_gene: TRBJ1-1; d_gene: .; abundance: .; CDR3aa: CASSWESSTEAFF; CDR3nt: TGTGCCAGCAGCTGGGAGTCCTCCACTGAAGCTTTCTTT
v_gene: TRBV30; j_gene: TRBJ1-4; d_gene: .; abundance: .; CDR3aa: CAWSVKEPKLFF; CDR3nt: TGTGCCTGGAGTGTAAAGGAACCGAAACTGTTTTTT
v_gene: TRBV15; j_gene: TRBJ2-1; d_gene: TRBD1; abundance: few; CDR3aa: CATSRSRGMDNEQFF; CDR3nt: TGTGCCACCAGCAGATCCAGGGGGATGGACAATGAGCAGTTCTTC
v_gene: TRBV4-1; j_gene: TRBJ1-5; d_gene: .; abundance: .; CDR3aa: CASSHPRGGPISNQPQHF; CDR3nt: TGCGCCAGCAGCCATCCCCGGGGGGGACCCATAAGCAATCAGCCCCAGCATTTT
v_gene: TRBV29-1; j_gene: TRBJ2-7; d_gene: .; abundance: few; CDR3aa: CSVADTIYEQYF; CDR3nt: TGCAGCGTTGCAGACACCATCTACGAGCAGTACTTC
v_gene: TRBV2; j_gene: TRBJ2-7; d_gene: .; abundance: few; CDR3aa: CASSLLEASYEQYF; CDR3nt: TGTGCCAGCAGCCTACTAGAGGCATCCTACGAGCAGTACTTC
v_gene: TRBV19; j_gene: TRBJ1-1; d_gene: .; abundance: few; CDR3aa: CASSLYSPNTEAFF; CDR3nt: TGTGCCAGTAGTCTGTACAGCCCGAACACTGAAGCTTTCTTT
v_gene: TRBV24-1; j_gene: TRBJ2-2; d_gene: .; abundance: few; CDR3aa: CATADSIRNTGELFF; CDR3nt: TGTGCCACCGCGGACTCCATCAGGAACACCGGGGAGCTGTTTTTT
v_gene: TRBV30; j_gene: TRBJ2-7; d_gene: TRBD1; abundance: .; CDR3aa: CAWSTGQGIREQYF; CDR3nt: TGTGCCTGGAGTACAGGACAGGGAATTAGAGAGCAGTACTTC
v_gene: TRBV6-2/TRBV6-3; j_gene: TRBJ2-7; d_gene: TRBD2; abundance: .; CDR3aa: CASNSSGRWHHEQYF; CDR3nt: TGTGCCAGCAACTCTAGCGGGAGATGGCACCACGAGCAGTACTTC
v_gene: TRBV10-3; j_gene: TRBJ2-1; d_gene: TRBD2; abundance: .; CDR3aa: CAISGGTSGSSYNEQFF; CDR3nt: TGTGCCATCAGTGGGGGGACTAGCGGAAGCTCCTACAATGAGCAGTTCTTC
v_gene: TRBV4-3; j_gene: TRBJ2-7; d_gene: TRBD2; abundance: .; CDR3aa: CASSQEYGSGSYEQYF; CDR3nt: TGCGCCAGCAGCCAAGAATATGGTAGCGGGAGCTACGAGCAGTACTTC
v_gene: TRBV4-1; j_gene: TRBJ2-3; d_gene: .; abundance: few; CDR3aa: CASSQVISAVDTQYF; CDR3nt: TGCGCCAGCAGCCAAGTCATCAGCGCAGTAGATACGCAGTATTTT
v_gene: TRBV6-5; j_gene: TRBJ2-7; d_gene: TRBD2; abundance: .; CDR3aa: CASSYSTGPGEGEQYF; CDR3nt: TGTGCCAGCAGTTACTCGACCGGGCCCGGGGAGGGGGAGCAGTACTTC
v_gene: TRBV10-3; j_gene: TRBJ2-7; d_gene: .; abundance: few; CDR3aa: CAISESRAKGQRGYEQYF; CDR3nt: TGTGCCATCAGTGAGTCACGTGCTAAGGGGCAGCGCGGCTACGAGCAGTACTTC
v_gene: TRBV7-9; j_gene: TRBJ1-1; d_gene: TRBD1; abundance: .; CDR3aa: CASSLVRDPIRQGVSNTEAFF; CDR3nt: TGTGCCAGCAGCTTAGTCCGGGATCCCATTCGACAGGGCGTTTCGAACACTGAAGCTTTCTTT
v_gene: TRBV5-6; j_gene: TRBJ2-2; d_gene: .; abundance: .; CDR3aa: CASSLRGLRTGELFF; CDR3nt: TGTGCCAGCAGCCTGAGGGGATTGAGGACCGGGGAGCTGTTTTTT
v_gene: TRBV6-6; j_gene: TRBJ1-1; d_gene: .; abundance: few; CDR3aa: CASSYEADVTEAFF; CDR3nt: TGTGCCAGCAGTTATGAAGCGGACGTGACTGAAGCTTTCTTT
v_gene: TRBV24-1; j_gene: TRBJ1-2; d_gene: .; abundance: .; CDR3aa: CATSERGDGYTF; CDR3nt: TGTGCCACCAGTGAAAGGGGGGATGGCTACACCTTC
v_gene: TRBV6-1; j_gene: TRBJ2-7; d_gene: .; abundance: few; CDR3aa: CASSAYLMGASYEQYF; CDR3nt: TGTGCCAGCAGTGCATATTTGATGGGGGCTTCCTACGAGCAGTACTTC
v_gene: TRBV7-2; j_gene: TRBJ1-1; d_gene: .; abundance: .; CDR3aa: CASRIGLTEAFF; CDR3nt: TGTGCCAGCAGGATTGGGTTAACTGAAGCTTTCTTT
v_gene: TRBV15; j_gene: TRBJ2-1; d_gene: TRBD2; abundance: few; CDR3aa: CATSRAASGTYNEQFF; CDR3nt: TGTGCCACCAGTCGAGCGGCTAGCGGGACCTACAATGAGCAGTTCTTC
v_gene: TRBV24-1; j_gene: TRBJ2-3; d_gene: TRBD1; abundance: .; CDR3aa: CATSETGATDTQYF; CDR3nt: TGTGCCACCAGTGAGACAGGGGCAACAGATACGCAGTATTTT
v_gene: TRBV24-1; j_gene: TRBJ2-3; d_gene: TRBD2; abundance: few; CDR3aa: CATSDLSSGTQYF; CDR3nt: TGTGCCACCAGTGATTTGAGTAGCGGGACGCAGTATTTT